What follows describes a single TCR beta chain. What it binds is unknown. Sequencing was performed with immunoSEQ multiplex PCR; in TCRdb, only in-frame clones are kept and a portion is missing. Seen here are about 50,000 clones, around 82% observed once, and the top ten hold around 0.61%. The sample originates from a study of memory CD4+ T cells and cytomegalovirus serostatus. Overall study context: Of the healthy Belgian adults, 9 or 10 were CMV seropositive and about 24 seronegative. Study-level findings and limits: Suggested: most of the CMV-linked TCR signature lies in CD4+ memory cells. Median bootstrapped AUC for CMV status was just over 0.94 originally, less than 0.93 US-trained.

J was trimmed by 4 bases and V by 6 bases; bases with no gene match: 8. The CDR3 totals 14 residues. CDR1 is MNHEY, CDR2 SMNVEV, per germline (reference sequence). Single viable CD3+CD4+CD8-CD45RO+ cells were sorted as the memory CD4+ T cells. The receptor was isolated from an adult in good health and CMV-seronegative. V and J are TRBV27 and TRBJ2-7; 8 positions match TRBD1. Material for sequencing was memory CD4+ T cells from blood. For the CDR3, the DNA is TGTGCCAGCAGACATCAGGGGGCACTTTACGAGCAGTACTTC. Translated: CASRHQGALYEQYF.